This record looks at one T cell receptor beta chain sequence and its context. What antigen it recognizes has not been identified. Qualities for individual bases were not recorded, and no much larger clone is one base off. This sample stems from a study of blood T cell dynamics during melanoma immunotherapy (TCRdb year 2020). Notes on the research overall: Patients with metastatic melanoma were treated with first-line pembrolizumab or nivolumab plus ipilimumab as standard of care in the United Kingdom. To find early correlates of response, the study profiled the peripheral T cell receptor repertoires of patients with metastatic melanoma both before and after one cycle of checkpoint inhibitor therapy. The training cohort was made up of consecutive patients, while a further independent group of patients from the same centre was pooled to form an external validation set.

CDR1 and CDR2 are drawn from the germline V gene: SQVTM, ANQGSEA. Its CDR3 holds 13 amino acids, cysteine through phenylalanine. Just the 39-base CDR3 DNA is kept, in frame starting at base 1. The germline ends are 6 bases apart after V is trimmed by 3 bases and J by 0 bases. The paper as a whole reports these results and caveats: Patients who later achieved disease control showed a bifurcated PBMC repertoire reorganization at W3, with increased clonality or increased diversity, unlike progressors. The relatively small sample size was acknowledged as something that could potentially limit how far the results can be generalized. The study was unable to establish whether the T cell clones driving the repertoire changes were melanoma-specific or instead reflected general immune activation.

Every bulk PBMC sample had a fixed 350 ng of DNA loaded. Following the manufacturer instructions, the immunoSEQ TCRb Assay kit was used to amplify TCR beta CDR3 sequences from genomic DNA. The KAPA Library Quantification Kit for Illumina platforms was used to quantify the pooled libraries by qPCR. Pooled libraries were clustered at about 0.55-1.1 pM and sequenced on an Illumina NextSeq 500. Concerning the study's data processing: TCR data were analyzed with immunoSEQ ANALYZER and the R LymphoSeq package. A rearrangement efficiency score was calculated as productive divided by the sum of productive and non-productive CDR3 sequences. Within each patient, timepoints were compared pairwise for clonality, measured with the Gini coefficient, and for diversity, measured with the Renyi index at alpha=1. Clonal relatedness used an edit distance of 3, and repertoire similarity used the Bhattacharyya coefficient, both computed in LymphoSeq. To classify response, a linear discriminant analysis based on week-3 changes in clonality and diversity was built with the R MASS and caret packages. TCRdb limited this immuneACCESS table to in-frame rearrangements with V and J called. A share of clones is missing; checked studies link under half to unresolved V genes, and the rest is unexplained. The V and J calls and clone size are taken from that table; D and trimming were inferred from the DNA. Present in this sample are 9,900 or so clones, 84% of which were seen just once. Approximately 14% of the sample is held by the ten biggest clonotypes.

In light of the paper, this sample's time point label describes: pre-treatment baseline. Blood samples were collected before treatment (T0) and at week 3 (W3), after the first cycle of checkpoint blockade. Except for two patients with rapid clinical progression, response was assessed 12 weeks after the first infusion by RECIST 1.1; disease control meant complete response, partial response or stable disease. Patients were not eligible if they had prior systemic cancer treatment, concomitant immunosuppressant therapy or synchronous other active malignancies. To track both circulating cells and T cell turnover, TCR beta was sequenced from bulk PBMC as well as from plasma cell-free DNA. Lymphoprep and SepMate tubes were used to isolate PBMC from blood, and red cell lysis was then performed. QIAamp DNA Blood Mini kits were used to extract DNA from both PBMC and sorted T cell subsets.

The chain is assembled from TRBV29-1 and TRBJ2-1; no D gene can be assigned with confidence. This receptor was obtained from a human donor with melanoma. The sample in question was blood, obtained from a patient treated with checkpoint blockade. The CDR3 protein sequence reads: CSVDSNSYNEQFF. The nucleotide sequence reads as follows: TGCAGCGTTGACAGTAACTCCTACAATGAGCAGTTCTTC.